The 7 T cell receptor beta chains reported below all come from one sample, sequenced in a study of blood T cell repertoires in COVID-19. Only in-frame clones appear in the TCRdb table, and some are missing; sequencing was by immunoSEQ multiplex PCR. Among approximately 280,000 clones listed, 80% to 90% were seen once. Sequenced input: peripheral blood. The receptor source for this set is a woman in her 70s with acute or convalescent COVID-19.

This chain uses TRBV5-4 with TRBJ1-4; 9 bases line up with TRBD1. With V trimmed by 2 bases and J by 8 bases, 10 bases remained unmatched. The CDR3 has 16 residues. The germline V gene has CDR1 SGHNT and CDR2 YYREEE (reference sequence). The CDR3 DNA reads TGTGCCAGCAGCTTCATTGGGACAGGGTCGAGCGAAAAACTGTTTTTT. This sequence encodes CASSFIGTGSSEKLFF.

This rearrangement joins TRBV30 to TRBJ1-2; 9 positions agree with TRBD1. The CDR3 runs to 14 residues. Germline V gene sequence: CDR1 GTSNPN, CDR2 SVGIG (reference sequence). V dropped 0 bases and J dropped 7; count of bases not matched to a gene: 6. The CDR3 DNA reads as TGTGCCTGGAGTGTACCACAGGGGGCTCGTGGCTACACCTTC. This translates into CAWSVPQGARGYTF.

This chain joins TRBV27 and TRBJ1-1, with D perhaps TRBD1 (6 bases). This CDR3 is built from 14 residues. V was trimmed by 5 bases and J by 1 base, leaving 11 bases between them. The germline V gene encodes CDR1 MNHEY and CDR2 SMNVEV (reference sequence). The CDR3 coding sequence is TGTGCCAGCAGTATCAGGGGCAGGAACACTGAAGCTTTCTTT. Translated, it gives CASSIRGRNTEAFF.

The chain combines TRBV10-3 with TRBJ2-1; 7 nucleotides match TRBD2. The CDR3 sequence is 12 residues long. Germline V gene sequence: CDR1 ENHRY, CDR2 SYGVKD. Losses at the gene ends were 6 bases for V and 8 bases for J; bases not matched to a gene: 4. CDR3 sequence reads: CAISVAGDEQFF. DNA for the CDR3: TGTGCCATCAGCGTTGCGGGGGATGAGCAGTTCTTC.

The chain carries TRBV9 and TRBJ2-3; D is perhaps TRBD1 (5 bases). Trimming cost V 1 base and J 2 bases, with 14 bases left between them. The CDR3 consists of 16 residues. Germline assignment: CDR1 SGDLS and CDR2 YYNGEE. The CDR3 DNA reads as TGTGCCAGCAGCGTACAGGGCACCCTTTCCACAGATACGCAGTATTTT. Its translation is CASSVQGTLSTDTQYF.

The rearrangement uses TRBV7-3 and TRBJ2-3; 10 bases fit TRBD2. V dropped 2 bases and J dropped 6; count of bases not matched to a gene: 8. The CDR3 loop spans 16 amino acids. Germline lookup yields CDR1 SGHTA and CDR2 FQGTGA. CDR3 region: CASSLGTSAGGDTQYF. CDR3 in DNA: TGTGCCAGCAGCTTAGGGACTAGCGCCGGGGGGGATACGCAGTATTTT.

The rearrangement links TRBV12-3 or TRBV12-4 to TRBJ2-1; D possibly corresponds to TRBD1 (6 bases). Trimming pared 8 bases from V and 6 bases from J, leaving 11 bases between. This CDR3 has 12 residues. The CDR3 DNA follows: TGTGCCAGCGGACAGATTATCAATGAGCAGTTCTTC. As protein: CASGQIINEQFF.